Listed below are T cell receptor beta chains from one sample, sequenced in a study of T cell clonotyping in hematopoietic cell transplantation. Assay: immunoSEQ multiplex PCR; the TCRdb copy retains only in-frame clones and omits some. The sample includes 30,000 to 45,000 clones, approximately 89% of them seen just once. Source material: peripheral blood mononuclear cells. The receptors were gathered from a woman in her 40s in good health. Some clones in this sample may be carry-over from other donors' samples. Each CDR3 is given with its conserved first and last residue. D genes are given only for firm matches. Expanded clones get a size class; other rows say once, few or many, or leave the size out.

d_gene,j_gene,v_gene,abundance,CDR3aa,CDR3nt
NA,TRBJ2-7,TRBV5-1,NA,CASRDSAYEQYF,TGCGCCAGCAGGGACTCCGCCTACGAGCAGTACTTC
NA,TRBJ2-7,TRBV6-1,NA,CASFTGDIGSEQYF,TGTGCCAGCTTTACGGGCGATATAGGCTCCGAGCAGTACTTC
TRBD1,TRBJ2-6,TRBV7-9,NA,CASSGYRGRWANVLTF,TGTGCCAGCAGCGGGTACAGGGGGCGCTGGGCCAACGTCCTGACTTTC
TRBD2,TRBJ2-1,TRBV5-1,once,CASSLGLAGGGDEQFF,TGCGCCAGCAGCTTAGGACTAGCGGGAGGAGGGGATGAGCAGTTCTTC
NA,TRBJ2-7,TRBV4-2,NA,CASSQEGVLGDYEQYF,TGTGCCAGCAGCCAAGAGGGAGTGCTGGGGGACTACGAGCAGTACTTC
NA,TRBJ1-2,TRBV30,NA,CAWRGSYGYTF,TGTGCCTGGAGGGGCTCCTATGGCTACACCTTC
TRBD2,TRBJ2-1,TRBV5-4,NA,CASSLASGDEQFF,TGTGCCAGCAGCTTGGCCAGCGGGGATGAGCAGTTCTTC
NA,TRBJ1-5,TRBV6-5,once,CASRPPGNSNQPQHF,TGTGCCAGCCGACCCCCTGGCAATAGCAATCAGCCCCAGCATTTT
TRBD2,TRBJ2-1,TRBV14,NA,CASSQVFSSGEQFF,TGTGCCAGCAGCCAAGTCTTCTCTAGCGGAGAGCAGTTCTTC
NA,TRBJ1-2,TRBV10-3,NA,CAITPGAGEESYTF,TGTGCCATCACCCCCGGGGCAGGGGAGGAGAGCTACACCTTC
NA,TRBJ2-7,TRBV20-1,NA,CSATSYEQYF,TGCAGTGCTACTTCCTACGAGCAGTACTTC
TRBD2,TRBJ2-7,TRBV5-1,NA,CASSLGLAGYSYEQYF,TGCGCCAGCAGCCTAGGACTAGCGGGATATTCCTACGAGCAGTACTTC
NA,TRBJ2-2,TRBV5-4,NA,CASSILTGELFF,TGTGCCAGCTCGATTCTCACCGGGGAGCTGTTTTTT
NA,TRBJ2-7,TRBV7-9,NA,CASSLAQNSYEQYF,TGTGCCAGCAGCTTAGCACAGAATTCCTACGAGCAGTACTTC
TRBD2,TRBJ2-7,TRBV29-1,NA,CSVIRAGGFLEQYF,TGCAGCGTTATTCGGGCGGGAGGGTTCTTAGAGCAGTACTTC
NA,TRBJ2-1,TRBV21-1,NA,CASSNNPLLRSLYNEQFF,TGTGCCAGCAGCAACAATCCCCTACTTAGGTCGCTTTACAATGAGCAGTTCTTC
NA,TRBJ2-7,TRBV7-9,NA,CASSSSGNSYEQYF,TGTGCCAGCAGCTCTAGTGGAAACTCCTACGAGCAGTACTTC
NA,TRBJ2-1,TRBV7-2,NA,CASSLDGADSSYNEQFF,TGTGCCAGCAGCTTAGACGGGGCGGATAGCTCCTACAATGAGCAGTTCTTC
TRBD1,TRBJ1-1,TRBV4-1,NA,CASSPHSGTGVNTEAFF,TGCGCCAGCAGCCCTCACTCAGGGACAGGGGTGAACACTGAAGCTTTCTTT
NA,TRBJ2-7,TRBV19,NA,CASSIREGEQYF,TGTGCCAGTAGTATCCGAGAGGGTGAGCAGTACTTC
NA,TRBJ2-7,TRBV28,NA,CASSSLVQTPFEQYF,TGTGCCAGCAGCTCACTTGTACAGACCCCTTTCGAGCAGTACTTC
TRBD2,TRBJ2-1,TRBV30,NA,CAWSARTSPTYNEQFF,TGTGCCTGGAGTGCCCGGACTAGCCCAACCTACAATGAGCAGTTCTTC
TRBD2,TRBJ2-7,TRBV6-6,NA,CASTRIAGAYEQYF,TGTGCCAGCACTCGTATAGCGGGAGCTTACGAGCAGTACTTC
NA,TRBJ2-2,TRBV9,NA,CASSVGVGRSTGELFF,TGTGCCAGCAGCGTAGGGGTGGGGCGTAGCACCGGGGAGCTGTTTTTT
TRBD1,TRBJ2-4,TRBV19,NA,CASSSRDRGYPLAKNIQYF,TGTGCCAGTAGTAGTCGGGACAGGGGCTACCCTTTAGCCAAAAACATTCAGTACTTC
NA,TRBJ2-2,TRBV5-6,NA,CASSVGLNTGELFF,TGTGCCAGCAGCGTAGGCCTGAACACCGGGGAGCTGTTTTTT
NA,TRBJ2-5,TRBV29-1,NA,CSVKLWDAGRQETQYF,TGCAGCGTTAAGTTGTGGGACGCGGGTCGACAAGAGACCCAGTACTTC
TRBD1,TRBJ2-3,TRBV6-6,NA,CASSSSTGGGRDTQYF,TGTGCCAGCAGTTCCTCGACAGGGGGTGGGAGAGATACGCAGTATTTT
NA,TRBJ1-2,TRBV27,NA,CASSLWGGGNAYGYTF,TGTGCCAGCAGTTTATGGGGCGGGGGAAATGCCTATGGCTACACCTTC
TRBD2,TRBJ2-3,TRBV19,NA,CASSLQRTSGSSDTQYF,TGTGCCAGTAGTCTCCAACGGACTAGCGGGAGTTCAGATACGCAGTATTTT
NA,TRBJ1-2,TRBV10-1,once,CASSEFEGAGYTF,TGCGCCAGCAGTGAGTTCGAGGGCGCTGGCTACACCTTC
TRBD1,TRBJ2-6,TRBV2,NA,CASRDTGGRGSGANVLTF,TGTGCCAGCAGGGATACAGGGGGTCGGGGCTCTGGGGCCAACGTCCTGACTTTC
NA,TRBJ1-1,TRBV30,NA,CAWSVHGFQAFF,TGTGCCTGGAGTGTACACGGTTTTCAAGCTTTCTTT
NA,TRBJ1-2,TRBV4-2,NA,CASSLQGGYGYTF,TGTGCCAGCAGCCTACAAGGGGGATATGGCTACACCTTC
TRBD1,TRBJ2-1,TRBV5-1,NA,CASSTGTGFHEQFF,TGCGCCAGCAGCACCGGGACAGGGTTCCATGAGCAGTTCTTC
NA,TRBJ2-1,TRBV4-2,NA,CASSPSHGADDYNEQFF,TGTGCCAGCAGCCCCTCCCATGGGGCGGATGACTACAATGAGCAGTTCTTC
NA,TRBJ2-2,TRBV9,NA,CASSVGQVGPGELFF,TGTGCCAGCAGCGTAGGACAGGTCGGTCCCGGGGAGCTGTTTTTT